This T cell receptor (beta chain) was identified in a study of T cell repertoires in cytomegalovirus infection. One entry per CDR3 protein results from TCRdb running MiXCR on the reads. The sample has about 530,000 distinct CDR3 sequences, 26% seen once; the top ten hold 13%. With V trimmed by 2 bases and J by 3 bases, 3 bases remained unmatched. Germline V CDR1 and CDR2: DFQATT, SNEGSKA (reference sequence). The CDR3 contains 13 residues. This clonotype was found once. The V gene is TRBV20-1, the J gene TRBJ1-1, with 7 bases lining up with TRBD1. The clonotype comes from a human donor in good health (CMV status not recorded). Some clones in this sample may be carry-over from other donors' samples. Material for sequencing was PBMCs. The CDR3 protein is CSARPTGYTEAFF. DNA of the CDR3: TGCAGTGCTAGACCGACAGGGTACACTGAAGCTTTCTTT.